This TCR beta chain was retrieved from a study of cytomegalovirus exposure and HLA in healthy donors. About the study: Earlier results showed roughly 120 million unique TCR beta sequences derived from approximately 170 million T cells.

V trimming: 1 base; J trimming: 6 bases; junction bases outside the gene matches: 15. CDR1 is MNHNS and CDR2 is SASEGT in the germline V gene. The CDR3 loop spans 19 amino acids. Regarding the study as a whole: In an earlier analysis, about 87% or about 30%: the productive usage of most TCR beta V segments. TCR beta V- and J-gene trimming was later associated with a missense DCLRE1C variant. Clonal expansion, a later analysis showed, was greater in HLA-associated TCR beta chains than in equally common others.

Primers included in the PCR were 60 Vbeta and 13 Jbeta primers. Produced via immunoSEQ multiplex PCR; TCRdb's table is partial and in-frame only. The data show 150,000 to 200,000 clones, 80% to 90% seen once. This clone was seen a single time. The antigen remains unidentified. The clonotype comes from a man aged 18 to 35 in good health and CMV-seropositive. This chain uses TRBV6-1 with TRBJ1-5; 10 bases are shared with TRBD1. The source material was PBMCs. CDR3 sequence (DNA): TGTGCCAGCAGTGAAGAGAGATGGGACAGGGGATCCGGGTTTCAGCCCCAGCATTTT. Encoded protein: CASSEERWDRGSGFQPQHF.